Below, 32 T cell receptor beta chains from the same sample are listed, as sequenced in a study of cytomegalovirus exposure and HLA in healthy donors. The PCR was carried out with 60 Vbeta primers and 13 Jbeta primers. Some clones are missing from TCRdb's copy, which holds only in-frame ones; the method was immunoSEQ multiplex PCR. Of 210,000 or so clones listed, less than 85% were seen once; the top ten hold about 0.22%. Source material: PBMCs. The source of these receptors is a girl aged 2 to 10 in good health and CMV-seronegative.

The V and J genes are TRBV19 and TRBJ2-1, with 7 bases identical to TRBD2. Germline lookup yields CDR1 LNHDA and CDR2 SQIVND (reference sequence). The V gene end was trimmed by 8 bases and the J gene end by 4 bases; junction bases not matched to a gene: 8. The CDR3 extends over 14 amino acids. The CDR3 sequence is CASLSSGTYNEQFF. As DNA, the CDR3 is TGTGCCAGTCTCTCTAGCGGAACGTACAATGAGCAGTTCTTC.

CDR3 DNA: TGTGCCATCAGTGATATCCAAGAGACCCAGTACTTC. This encodes CAISDIQETQYF. The gene calls are TRBV10-3 and TRBJ2-5, with D unclear. Trimming pared 3 bases from V and 1 base from J, leaving 3 bases between. The CDR3 extends over 12 amino acids. Germline CDR1 ENHRY, CDR2 SYGVKD.

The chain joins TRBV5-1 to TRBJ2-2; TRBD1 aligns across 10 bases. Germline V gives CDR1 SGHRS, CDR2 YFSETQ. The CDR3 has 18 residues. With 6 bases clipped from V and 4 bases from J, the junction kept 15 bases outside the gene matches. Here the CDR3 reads CASNPGTGDYKFTGELFF. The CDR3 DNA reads TGCGCCAGCAACCCCGGGACAGGGGACTATAAATTCACCGGGGAGCTGTTTTTT. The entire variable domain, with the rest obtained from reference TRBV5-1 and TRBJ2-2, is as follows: KAGVTQTPRYLIKTRGQQVTLSCSPISGHRSVSWYQQTPGQGLQFLFEYFSETQRNKGNFPGRFSGRQFSNSRSEMNVSTLELGDSALYLCASNPGTGDYKFTGELFFGEGSRLTVL.

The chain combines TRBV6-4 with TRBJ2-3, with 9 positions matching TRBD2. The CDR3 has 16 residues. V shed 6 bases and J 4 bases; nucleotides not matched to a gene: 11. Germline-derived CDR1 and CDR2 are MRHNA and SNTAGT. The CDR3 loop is CASSPKPGGGADTQYF. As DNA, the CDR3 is TGTGCCAGCAGCCCGAAGCCAGGCGGGGGGGCAGATACGCAGTATTTT.

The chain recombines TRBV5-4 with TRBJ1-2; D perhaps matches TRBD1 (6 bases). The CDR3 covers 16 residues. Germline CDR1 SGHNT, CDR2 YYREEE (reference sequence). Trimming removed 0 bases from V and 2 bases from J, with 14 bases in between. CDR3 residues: CASSLAGIDRNYGYTF. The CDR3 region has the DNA TGTGCCAGCAGCTTGGCGGGTATCGACAGGAACTATGGCTACACCTTC.

CDR3 amino acids: CASSLGWGRGGETQYF. The DNA for the CDR3 is TGTGCCAGCAGCTTAGGTTGGGGGCGCGGAGGAGAGACCCAGTACTTC. The rearrangement uses TRBV11-2 and TRBJ2-5, with TRBD1 as a possible D gene (6 bases). CDR1 SGHAT and CDR2 FQNNGV come from the germline V gene. The CDR3 sequence is 16 residues long. Trimming took 1 base from V and 4 from J, leaving 16 bases between them.

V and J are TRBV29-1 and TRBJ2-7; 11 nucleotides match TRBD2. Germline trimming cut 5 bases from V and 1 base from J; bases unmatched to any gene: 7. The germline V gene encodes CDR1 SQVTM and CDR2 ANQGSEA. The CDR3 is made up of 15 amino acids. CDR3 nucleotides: TGCAGCGTTTTATACACTAGCGGGAGATCCTACGAGCAGTACTTC. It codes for CSVLYTSGRSYEQYF.

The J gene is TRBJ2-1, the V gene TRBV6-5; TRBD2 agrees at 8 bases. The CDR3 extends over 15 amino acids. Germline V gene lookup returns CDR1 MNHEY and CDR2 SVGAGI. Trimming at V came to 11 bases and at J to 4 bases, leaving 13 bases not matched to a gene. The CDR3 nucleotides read TGTGCCTCCCGGGTAGGCGGGGGGATTTACAATGAGCAGTTCTTC. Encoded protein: CASRVGGGIYNEQFF.

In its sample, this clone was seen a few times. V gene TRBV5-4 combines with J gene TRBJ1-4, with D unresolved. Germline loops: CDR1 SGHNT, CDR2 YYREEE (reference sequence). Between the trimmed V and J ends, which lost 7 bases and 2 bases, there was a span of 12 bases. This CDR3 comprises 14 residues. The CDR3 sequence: CASSLPGTNEKLFF. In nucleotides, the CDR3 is TGTGCCAGCTCTCTCCCCGGGACTAATGAAAAACTGTTTTTT.

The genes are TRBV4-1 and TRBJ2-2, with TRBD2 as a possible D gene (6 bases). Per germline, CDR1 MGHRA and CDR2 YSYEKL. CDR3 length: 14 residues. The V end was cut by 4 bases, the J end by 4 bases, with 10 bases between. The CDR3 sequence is CASSPASVTGELFF. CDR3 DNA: TGCGCCAGCAGCCCAGCTAGCGTCACCGGGGAGCTGTTTTTT.

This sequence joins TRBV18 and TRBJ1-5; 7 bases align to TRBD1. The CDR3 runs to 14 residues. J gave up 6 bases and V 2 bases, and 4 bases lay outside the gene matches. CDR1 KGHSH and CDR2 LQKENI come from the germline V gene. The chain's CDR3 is CASSPRTGGQPQHF. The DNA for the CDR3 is TGTGCCAGCTCACCAAGGACAGGCGGTCAGCCCCAGCATTTT.

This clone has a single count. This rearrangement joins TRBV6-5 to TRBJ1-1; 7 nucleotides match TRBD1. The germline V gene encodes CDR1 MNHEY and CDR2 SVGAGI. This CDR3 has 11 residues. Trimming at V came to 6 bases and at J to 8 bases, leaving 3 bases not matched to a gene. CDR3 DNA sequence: TGTGCCAGCAGACTGGGACAGGAAGCTTTCTTT. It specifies CASRLGQEAFF.

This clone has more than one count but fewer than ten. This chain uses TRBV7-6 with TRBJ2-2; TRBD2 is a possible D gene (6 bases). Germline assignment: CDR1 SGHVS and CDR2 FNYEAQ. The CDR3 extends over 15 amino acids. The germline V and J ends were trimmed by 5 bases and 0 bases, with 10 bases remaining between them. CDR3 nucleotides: TGTGCCAGCAGCATGATAGCGGCGAACACCGGGGAGCTGTTTTTT. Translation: CASSMIAANTGELFF.

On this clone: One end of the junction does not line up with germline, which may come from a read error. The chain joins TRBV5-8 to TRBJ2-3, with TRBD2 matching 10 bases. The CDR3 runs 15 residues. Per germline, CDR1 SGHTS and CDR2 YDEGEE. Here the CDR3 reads CASRSTSGLTDPQYF. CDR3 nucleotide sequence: TGTGCCAGCAGGTCGACTAGCGGGTTAACAGATCCGCAGTATTTT.

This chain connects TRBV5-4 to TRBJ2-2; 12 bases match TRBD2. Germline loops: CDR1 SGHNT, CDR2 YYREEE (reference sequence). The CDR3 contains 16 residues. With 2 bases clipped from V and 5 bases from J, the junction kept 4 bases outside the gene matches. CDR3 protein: CASSFGLAGNTGELFF. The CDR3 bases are TGTGCCAGCAGCTTCGGACTAGCGGGAAATACCGGGGAGCTGTTTTTT.

The CDR3 is CASTKARDRGFTGELFF. CDR3 sequence (DNA): TGCGCCAGCACCAAGGCCCGGGACAGGGGGTTCACCGGGGAGCTGTTTTTT. The chain combines TRBV10-2 with TRBJ2-2; 11 nucleotides line up with TRBD1. Per the germline V gene, CDR1 is WSHSY and CDR2 is SAAADI. The CDR3 covers 17 residues. V lost 7 bases to trimming and J lost 4 bases; unmatched junction nucleotides: 11.

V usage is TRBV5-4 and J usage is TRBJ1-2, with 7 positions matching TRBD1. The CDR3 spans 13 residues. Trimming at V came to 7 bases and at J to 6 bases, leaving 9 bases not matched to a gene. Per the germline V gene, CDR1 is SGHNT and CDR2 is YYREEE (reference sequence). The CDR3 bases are TGTGCCAGCCAGATCACAGGGGACGATGGCTACACCTTC. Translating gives CASQITGDDGYTF.

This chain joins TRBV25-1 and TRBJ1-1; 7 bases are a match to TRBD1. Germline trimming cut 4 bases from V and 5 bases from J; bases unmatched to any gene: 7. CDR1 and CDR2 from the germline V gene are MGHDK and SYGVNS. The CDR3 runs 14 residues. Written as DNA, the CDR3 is TGTGCCAGCAGTGGACAGGGCCGGGGGACTGAAGCTTTCTTT. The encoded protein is CASSGQGRGTEAFF.

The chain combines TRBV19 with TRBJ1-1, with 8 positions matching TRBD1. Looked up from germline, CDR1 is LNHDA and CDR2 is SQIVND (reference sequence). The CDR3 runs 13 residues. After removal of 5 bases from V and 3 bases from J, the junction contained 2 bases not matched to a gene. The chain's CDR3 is CASSPQGDTEAFF. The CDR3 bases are TGTGCCAGTAGTCCACAGGGGGACACTGAAGCTTTCTTT.

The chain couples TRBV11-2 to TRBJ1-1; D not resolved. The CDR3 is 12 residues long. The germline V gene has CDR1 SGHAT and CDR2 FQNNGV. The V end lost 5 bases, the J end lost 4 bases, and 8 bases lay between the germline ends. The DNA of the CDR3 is TGTGCCAGCAGCCTTTCGGGCACTGAAGCTTTCTTT. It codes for CASSLSGTEAFF.

For the CDR3, the DNA is TGTGCCAGCAGTTCGGGGGGAGGGCCCCAGCATTTT. It translates to CASSSGGGPQHF. This sequence joins TRBV6-5 and TRBJ1-5; a weak D match, TRBD1 (5 bases). This CDR3 comprises 12 residues. Deletions cut 4 bases from V and 9 bases from J, with 10 bases between. Germline V gene lookup returns CDR1 MNHEY and CDR2 SVGAGI.

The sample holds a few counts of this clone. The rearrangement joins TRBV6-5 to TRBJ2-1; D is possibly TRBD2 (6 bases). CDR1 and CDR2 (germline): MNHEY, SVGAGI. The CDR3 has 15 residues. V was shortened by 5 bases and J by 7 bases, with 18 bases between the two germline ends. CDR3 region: CASSPYGARENEQFF. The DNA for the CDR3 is TGTGCCAGCAGTCCATATGGGGCTCGGGAGAATGAGCAGTTCTTC.

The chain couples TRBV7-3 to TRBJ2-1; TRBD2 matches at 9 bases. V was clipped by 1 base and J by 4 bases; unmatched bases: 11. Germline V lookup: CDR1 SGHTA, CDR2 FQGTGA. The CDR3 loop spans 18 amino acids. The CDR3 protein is CASSLRYSGGTRYNEQFF. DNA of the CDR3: TGTGCCAGCAGCTTAAGATATAGCGGGGGCACAAGGTACAATGAGCAGTTCTTC.

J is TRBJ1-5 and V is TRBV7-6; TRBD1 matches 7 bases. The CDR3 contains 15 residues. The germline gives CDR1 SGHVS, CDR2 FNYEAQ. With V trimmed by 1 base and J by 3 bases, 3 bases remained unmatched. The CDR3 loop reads CASSLGTGINQPQHF. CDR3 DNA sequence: TGTGCCAGCAGCTTAGGGACAGGAATCAATCAGCCCCAGCATTTT.

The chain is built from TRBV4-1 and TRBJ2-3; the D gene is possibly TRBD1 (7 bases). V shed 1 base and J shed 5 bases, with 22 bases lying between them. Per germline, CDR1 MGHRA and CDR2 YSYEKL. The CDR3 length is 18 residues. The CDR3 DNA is TGCGCCAGCAGCCAAGGAGGAGGGGGCAGAGTGTTTTTAGATACGCAGTATTTT. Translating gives CASSQGGGGRVFLDTQYF.

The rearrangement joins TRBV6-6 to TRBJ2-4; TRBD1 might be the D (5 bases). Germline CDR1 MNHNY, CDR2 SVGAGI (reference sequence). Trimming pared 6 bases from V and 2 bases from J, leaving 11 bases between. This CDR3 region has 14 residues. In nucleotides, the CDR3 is TGTGCCAGCAGCAGCAGGGATTCCAAAAACATTCAGTACTTC. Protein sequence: CASSSRDSKNIQYF.

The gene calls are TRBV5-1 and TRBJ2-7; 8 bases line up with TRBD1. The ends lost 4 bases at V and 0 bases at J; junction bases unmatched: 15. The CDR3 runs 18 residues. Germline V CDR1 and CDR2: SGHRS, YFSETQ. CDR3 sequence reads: CASSISGTGLSSSYEQYF. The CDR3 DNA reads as TGCGCCAGCAGCATATCCGGGACAGGACTCTCGAGCTCCTACGAGCAGTACTTC.

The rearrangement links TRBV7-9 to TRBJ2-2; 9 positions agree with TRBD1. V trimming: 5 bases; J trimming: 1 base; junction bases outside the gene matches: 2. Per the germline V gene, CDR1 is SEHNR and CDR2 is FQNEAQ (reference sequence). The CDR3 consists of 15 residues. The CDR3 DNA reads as TGTGCCAGCAGCGCGGGACAGGGGAACACCGGGGAGCTGTTTTTT. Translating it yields CASSAGQGNTGELFF.

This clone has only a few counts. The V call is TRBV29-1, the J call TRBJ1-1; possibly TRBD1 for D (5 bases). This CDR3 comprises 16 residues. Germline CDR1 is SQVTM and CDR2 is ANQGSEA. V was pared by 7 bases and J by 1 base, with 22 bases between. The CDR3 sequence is CSARETWEGWNTEAFF. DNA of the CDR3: TGCAGCGCGAGAGAGACCTGGGAGGGGTGGAACACTGAAGCTTTCTTT.

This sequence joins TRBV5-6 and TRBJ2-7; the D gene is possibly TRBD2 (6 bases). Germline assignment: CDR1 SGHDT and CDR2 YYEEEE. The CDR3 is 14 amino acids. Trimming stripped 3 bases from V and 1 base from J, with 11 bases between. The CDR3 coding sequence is TGTGCCAGCAGCTGGGGGGACGGTTCCTACGAGCAGTACTTC. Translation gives CASSWGDGSYEQYF.

CDR3 bases: TGTGCCAGCAGCCAAGACTTAGCGAGTCCCCTCCACTTT. It codes for CASSQDLASPLHF. This sequence joins TRBV4-2 and TRBJ1-6; D is ambiguous. CDR1 LGHNA and CDR2 YNFKEQ come from the germline V gene. V was cut by 0 bases and J by 13 bases, with 10 bases left in between. The CDR3 covers 13 residues.

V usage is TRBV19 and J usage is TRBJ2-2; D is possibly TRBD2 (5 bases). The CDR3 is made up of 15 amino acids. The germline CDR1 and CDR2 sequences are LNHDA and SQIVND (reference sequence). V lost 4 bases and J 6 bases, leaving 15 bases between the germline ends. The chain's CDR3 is CASSTRALSPGELFF. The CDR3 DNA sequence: TGTGCCAGTAGTACGAGGGCCTTAAGTCCCGGGGAGCTGTTTTTT.